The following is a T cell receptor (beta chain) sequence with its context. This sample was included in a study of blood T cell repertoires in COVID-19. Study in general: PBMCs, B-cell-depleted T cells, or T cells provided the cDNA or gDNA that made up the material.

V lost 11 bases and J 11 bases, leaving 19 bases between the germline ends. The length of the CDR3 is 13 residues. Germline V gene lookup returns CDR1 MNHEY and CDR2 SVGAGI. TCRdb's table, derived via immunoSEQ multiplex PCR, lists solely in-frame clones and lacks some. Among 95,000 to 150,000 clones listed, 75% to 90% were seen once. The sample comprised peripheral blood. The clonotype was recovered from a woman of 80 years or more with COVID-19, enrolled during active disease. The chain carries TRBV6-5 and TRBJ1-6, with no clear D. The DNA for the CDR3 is TGTGCCGCGGGTATGACGGACCAGGCACCCCTCCACTTT. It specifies CAAGMTDQAPLHF.